This paragraph reports one T cell receptor beta chain. What it binds is not known. It may be a read error: a sequence one base away is much more abundant. The library came from three nested PCR rounds adapted from ARM-PCR protocols. A single record per CDR3 protein comes from TCRdb applying MiXCR to the multiplex PCR reads. The table includes under 250,000 distinct CDR3 sequences, approximately 74% detected once. RNA was extracted from bulk tissue without any cell sorting. The CDR3 contains 15 residues. Germline V gives CDR1 SQVTM, CDR2 ANQGSEA. The V and J ends lost 6 bases and 0 bases, in that order; junction bases with no gene match: 7. The sample is drawn from a study of tumor and adjacent non-tumor tissue in lung cancer. Points from the study as a whole: Tumor TCR diversity, when higher, was linked to shorter survival.

The TCR comes from a man between 60 and 75 years old with non-small cell lung cancer. Specimen: lung tumor tissue. The chain joins TRBV29-1 to TRBJ2-3, with 9 bases that match TRBD1. The CDR3 DNA reads as TGCAGCGTCAGACAGGGGGTGCCTAGCACAGATACGCAGTATTTT. Encoded protein: CSVRQGVPSTDTQYF.